This T cell receptor beta chain was sequenced in a study of beta chain features in type 1 diabetes. For the study at large: Summed over all samples, the examined sorted cells came to fewer than 120 million. Study findings and constraints: Among all four CD4+ subsets, Type 1 diabetes patients had TCRB CDR3s that were moderately but significantly shorter.

V was clipped by 8 bases and J by 8 bases, with 10 bases between them. Germline CDR1 and CDR2: MNHEY and SVGAGI. CDR3 length: 12 residues. This clone was counted a few times. Its antigen is currently unknown. Sorting that relied on CD45RO/CCR7/CD25/CD127/CD95/CD27 yielded CD4+ naive, central memory, regulatory and stem cell-like memory cells. Expressed TCRB transcripts were sequenced because the isolated RNA had all been reverse transcribed beforehand. The read count averaged roughly 4 million across naive, central memory and regulatory T cell samples. This table comes from immunoSEQ multiplex PCR, and its TCRdb copy is limited to in-frame clones, with some not included. The data hold more than 140,000 clones, with 9.7% observed a single time.

The sequence derives from a woman aged 40-49 years in good health. The sequenced material came from central memory CD4+ T cells from blood. V gene TRBV6-5 combines with J gene TRBJ1-6; D is unclear. In DNA form, the CDR3 reads TGTGCCAGCGGTCTATATGATTCACCCCTCCACTTT. Translated: CASGLYDSPLHF.